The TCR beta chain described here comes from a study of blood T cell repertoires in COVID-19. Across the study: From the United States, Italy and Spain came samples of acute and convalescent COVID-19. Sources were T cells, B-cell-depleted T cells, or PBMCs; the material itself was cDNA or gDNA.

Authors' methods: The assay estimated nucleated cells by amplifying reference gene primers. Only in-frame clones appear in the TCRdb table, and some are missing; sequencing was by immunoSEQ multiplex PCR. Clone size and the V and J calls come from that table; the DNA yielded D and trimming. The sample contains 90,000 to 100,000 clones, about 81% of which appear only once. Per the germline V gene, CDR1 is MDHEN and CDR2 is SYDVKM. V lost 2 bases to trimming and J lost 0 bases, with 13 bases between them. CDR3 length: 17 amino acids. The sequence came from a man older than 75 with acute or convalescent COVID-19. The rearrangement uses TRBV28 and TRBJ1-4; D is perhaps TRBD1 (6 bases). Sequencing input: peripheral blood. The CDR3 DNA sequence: TGTGCCAGCAGTTTACCCGGACAGCTTGCAACTAATGAAAAACTGTTTTTT. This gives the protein CASSLPGQLATNEKLFF.